This T cell receptor (beta chain) was sequenced during a study of T cells in Graves' hyperthyroidism and ophthalmopathy. The study's findings and limits: Most thyroid clonotypes that were expanded above 0.001 also turned up in blood.

Disease duration under 2 months; hyperthyroidism patients were aged 18 to 65. The CDR3 regions of TCR beta were amplified from RNA transcripts. The HTBI primer set served for first-round RT-PCR of the TCR CDR3. TCRdb analysed the multiplex PCR reads with MiXCR anew, one entry per CDR3 protein. Among more than 300,000 distinct CDR3 sequences listed, about 18% were seen once. There are 15 residues in the CDR3. Germline lookup yields CDR1 MNHNS and CDR2 SASEGT. The V and J ends lost 6 bases and 8 bases, in that order; junction bases with no gene match: 10. This clonotype was counted at least ten times. As yet, its antigen is unknown.

The chain is built from TRBV6-1 and TRBJ2-1; 10 nucleotides agree with TRBD2. The source of this sequence is a woman in her twenties or thirties with Graves' hyperthyroidism that later progressed to Graves' ophthalmopathy. Sequencing was done on a sample of blood. CDR3 residues: CASRSSGGAGYEQFF. The DNA for the CDR3 is TGTGCCAGCAGATCAAGCGGGGGGGCTGGCTATGAGCAGTTCTTC.